This TCR beta chain was captured by sequencing in a study of regulatory T cells in long-lasting Graves disease. In the study overall: Patients met the persistent Graves' disease definition after over 5 years of antithyroid drugs with positive TSH receptor antibodies.

Indicated time point: persistent/refractory GD, antithyroid drugs over 5 years with positive TRAb. Construction of the TCR library relied on RNA isolated from PBMCs. CDR3-region Arm-PCR and iRepertoire HTBI primers produced the TCR beta libraries. One entry per CDR3 protein results from TCRdb running MiXCR on the multiplex PCR reads. The sample contains roughly 700,000 distinct CDR3 sequences, around 32% of which appear only once. CDR1 is MDHEN, CDR2 SYDVKM, per germline. V shed 3 bases, J shed 2 bases, and the junction held 5 bases outside the gene matches. The CDR3 extends over 15 amino acids. This clonotype has at least ten counts.

This TCR came from a female donor with Graves disease. Source: peripheral blood mononuclear cells (PBMCs), taken when the disease was refractory, from a patient treated with antithyroid drugs. The chain links TRBV28 to TRBJ2-7, with TRBD2 identical over 9 bases. In DNA, the CDR3 is TGTGCCAGCAGTTTCGGTAGCGGGAGAACCTACGAGCAGTACTTC. Residues: CASSFGSGRTYEQYF.